One sample yielded the 14 T cell receptor beta chains listed below, sequenced in a study of vaccination and CD4 T cells after COVID-19. Antigens of these TCRs are unknown. The assay that was used to sequence DNA from cultured CD4+ T cells was the Oncomine TCR Beta short-read assay. MiXCR was run by TCRdb on the PCR reads, yielding one entry per CDR3 protein. The sample records about 16,000 distinct CDR3 sequences, 50% being singletons. Specified treatment: roughly 10-day PBMC culture with coronavirus spike peptide pools or control peptides (ViraFEST assay). Sequenced material: CD4+ T cells from blood, cultured in vitro. These receptors were taken from a human donor who had recovered from COVID-19.

This clonotype was detected only a few times. V is TRBV7-8 and J is TRBJ2-1; D is perhaps TRBD2 (5 bases). Germline V gene sequence: CDR1 SGHVS, CDR2 FQNEAQ. The V gene lost 2 bases and the J gene lost 0 bases, with 17 bases spanning the gap. The CDR3 extends over 18 amino acids. In DNA form, the CDR3 reads TGTGCCAGCAGCTTATATCCGAGGAGCGGTGGCTCCTACAATGAGCAGTTCTTC. Residues: CASSLYPRSGGSYNEQFF.

The chain joins TRBV7-2 to TRBJ1-1; D call uncertain. The germline V gene encodes CDR1 SGHTA and CDR2 FQGNSA. Trimming took 1 base from V and 4 from J, leaving 7 bases between them. The CDR3 loop spans 13 amino acids. The CDR3 DNA sequence: TGTGCCAGCAGCTTAGTTCCCATCACTGAAGCTTTCTTT. Protein: CASSLVPITEAFF. Looking up the rest from reference TRBV7-2 and TRBJ1-1 gives the full variable domain: GAGVSQSPSNKVTEKGKDVELRCDPISGHTALYWYRQSLGQGLEFLIYFQGNSAPDKSGLPSDRFSAERTGGSVSTLTIQRTQQEDSAVYLCASSLVPITEAFFGQGTRLTVV.

This clonotype was seen only a few times. This chain links TRBV20-1 with TRBJ2-5; no firm D call. Germline V gene sequence: CDR1 DFQATT, CDR2 SNEGSKA (reference sequence). CDR3 length: 12 amino acids. The V and J ends lost 0 bases and 5 bases respectively, with 7 bases between them. The chain's CDR3 is CSARDQLETQYF. In nucleotides, the CDR3 is TGCAGTGCTAGAGATCAGTTGGAGACCCAGTACTTC.

This chain connects TRBV25-1 to TRBJ2-1, with D unclear. The CDR3 has 16 residues. The V end was cut by 2 bases, the J end by 6 bases, with 17 bases between. Germline V gene lookup returns CDR1 MGHDK and CDR2 SYGVNS. The CDR3 spells CASSEVKGYQGNEQFF. In DNA, the CDR3 is TGTGCCAGCAGTGAAGTTAAGGGATATCAAGGCAATGAGCAGTTCTTC.

This sequence joins TRBV20-1 and TRBJ2-4; D not certain. CDR3 length equals 14 residues. V shed 3 bases and J shed 4 bases, with 13 bases lying between them. Looked up from germline, CDR1 is DFQATT and CDR2 is SNEGSKA (reference sequence). The CDR3 protein is CSASSVTTKNIQYF. In nucleotides, the CDR3 is TGCAGTGCTAGTTCTGTTACAACGAAAAACATTCAGTACTTC.

This clonotype was recorded once. The chain carries TRBV4-2 and TRBJ2-3, with a tentative D call TRBD1 (5 bases). This CDR3 is built from 15 residues. V was cut by 0 bases and J by 5 bases, with 12 bases left in between. Germline V gene sequence: CDR1 LGHNA, CDR2 YNFKEQ. CDR3 residues: CASSQEPQGRDTQYF. The CDR3 DNA reads TGTGCCAGCAGCCAAGAACCCCAGGGTAGAGATACGCAGTATTTT.

This clonotype came up a few times. The chain employs TRBV6-1 and TRBJ1-1; 8 positions match TRBD1. CDR3 length equals 14 residues. The germline gives CDR1 MNHNS, CDR2 SASEGT. V was clipped by 7 bases and J by 5 bases; unmatched bases: 9. This CDR3 is CASTIDRGRTEAFF. In nucleotides, the CDR3 is TGTGCCAGCACCATCGACAGGGGTCGGACTGAAGCTTTCTTT.

This clonotype was recorded once. This chain joins TRBV6-2 or TRBV6-3 and TRBJ2-1; D is possibly TRBD1 (5 bases). This CDR3 region has 14 residues. Trimming left V 8 bases short and J 3 bases short, with 14 bases between. CDR1 MNHEY and CDR2 SVGEGT come from the germline V gene. CDR3 loop: CASGLGVVYNEQFF. The CDR3 DNA is TGTGCCAGCGGTCTAGGGGTTGTCTACAATGAGCAGTTCTTC.

This chain uses TRBV2 with TRBJ2-1, with D possibly being TRBD1 (5 bases). V was clipped by 7 bases and J by 5 bases, with 12 bases between them. This CDR3 region has 13 residues. The germline V gene encodes CDR1 SNHLY and CDR2 FYNNEI. CDR3 coding DNA: TGTGCCAGCAAGCAGGGTACCCACAATGAGCAGTTCTTC. It codes for CASKQGTHNEQFF.

The chain has TRBV2 and TRBJ1-1; a possible D gene is TRBD1 (5 bases). This CDR3 has 12 residues. V lost 5 bases, J lost 8 bases, and 12 bases lay in between. Germline-derived CDR1 and CDR2 are SNHLY and FYNNEI. The DNA of the CDR3 is TGTGCCAGCAGTCGGACATATGGAGAAGCTTTCTTT. The encoded protein is CASSRTYGEAFF.

Note on this clonotype: The junction departs from the called germline gene at one end, perhaps through a read error. This sequence joins TRBV20-1 and TRBJ1-5; a weak D match, TRBD1 (5 bases). Germline V gene lookup returns CDR1 DFQATT and CDR2 SNEGSKA (reference sequence). The CDR3 length is 15 residues. The CDR3 reads CSASRSGHSDQPQHF. The CDR3 DNA follows: TGCAGTGCTAGCAGGTCAGGGCATAGCGATCAGCCCCAGCATTTT.

V usage is TRBV20-1 and J usage is TRBJ1-5; D gene ambiguous. With 0 bases removed from V and 7 bases from J, the gap between germline ends came to 13 bases. This CDR3 contains 14 residues. Per germline, CDR1 DFQATT and CDR2 SNEGSKA (reference sequence). The CDR3 here is CSARESLPEQPQHF. In DNA, the CDR3 is TGCAGTGCTAGAGAATCCCTCCCAGAGCAGCCCCAGCATTTT.

V gene TRBV19 combines with J gene TRBJ1-2; 9 bases are shared with TRBD1. The CDR3 spans 15 residues. Germline assignment: CDR1 LNHDA and CDR2 SQIVND (reference sequence). After removal of 4 bases from V and 4 bases from J, the junction contained 7 bases not matched to a gene. As DNA, the CDR3 is TGTGCCAGTAGTACCAGGACAGGGGAGACCTATGGCTACACCTTC. It yields the protein CASSTRTGETYGYTF.

CDR3 sequence reads: CSARRLPGLAGSYNEQFF. The CDR3 nucleotides read TGCAGTGCTAGAAGGCTCCCGGGACTAGCGGGGTCGTACAATGAGCAGTTCTTC. This chain connects TRBV20-1 to TRBJ2-1; TRBD2 matches 13 bases. V shed 2 bases, J shed 4 bases, and the junction held 11 bases outside the gene matches. The CDR3 loop spans 18 amino acids. Germline V lookup: CDR1 DFQATT, CDR2 SNEGSKA (reference sequence).